This T cell receptor (beta chain) was identified in a study of blood T cell repertoires in COVID-19. The wider study: From T cells, B-cell-depleted T cells, or PBMCs came the material, which was cDNA or gDNA.

This CDR3 has 17 residues. V was trimmed by 0 bases and J by 5 bases, leaving 17 bases between them. The germline CDR1 and CDR2 sequences are MNHNS and SASEGT. Original methodology: Using reference gene primer amplification, nucleated cell counts were estimated. Profiled with immunoSEQ multiplex PCR; TCRdb holds only in-frame clones, not every one. The DNA gave D and trimming, while V, J and clone size come from that table. This table has 200,000 to 300,000 clones, more than 90% appearing once. Sequenced material: peripheral blood. This receptor was taken from a young adult with COVID-19, enrolled during active disease. This chain connects TRBV6-1 to TRBJ2-1, with a tentative D call TRBD2 (5 bases). CDR3 DNA sequence: TGTGCCAGCAGTGAAGCCGTTATGTCGACGGGAAACAATGAGCAGTTCTTC. Translating gives CASSEAVMSTGNNEQFF.